The 15 T cell receptor beta chains presented below share a single source sample, sequenced in a study of shared T cell receptors in the human thymus. TCRdb's table, derived via immunoSEQ multiplex PCR, lists solely in-frame clones and lacks some. The table shows hundreds of thousands of clones, with about 90% occurring only once. These data were likewise used in another study, on human thymus T cells.

Sequencing was done on a sample of thymocytes. These receptor sequences come from a boy younger than two with a congenital heart defect.

This chain links TRBV5-1 with TRBJ2-2; TRBD2 matches 8 bases. With 1 base clipped from V and 7 bases from J, the junction kept 9 bases outside the gene matches. Germline CDR1 reads SGHRS; CDR2 reads YFSETQ. This CDR3 is built from 16 residues. CDR3 bases: TGCGCCAGCAGCTTGATCCAGCGGGAGTTAAGCGGGGAGCTGTTTTTT. Its translation is CASSLIQRELSGELFF.

The CDR3 nucleotides read TGTGCCAGCAGGATAGGGGCGGGACTAGCACGGACAGATACGCAGTATTTT. Amino acid sequence: CASRIGAGLARTDTQYF. The V call is TRBV2, the J call TRBJ2-3; 9 bases match TRBD2. The CDR3 spans 17 residues. Germline assignment: CDR1 SNHLY and CDR2 FYNNEI. Trimming cost V 6 bases and J 3 bases; bases outside gene matches: 13.

This clone was counted a single time. The genes are TRBV4-3 and TRBJ1-1, with D uncertain. Trimming took 0 bases from V and 0 from J, leaving 11 bases between them. Germline lookup yields CDR1 LGHNA and CDR2 YSLEER. This CDR3 is built from 16 residues. The CDR3 DNA reads as TGCGCCAGCAGCCAAGACGAGGGCACCTTGAACACTGAAGCTTTCTTT. Amino acids: CASSQDEGTLNTEAFF.

The genes are TRBV7-2 and TRBJ1-5, with D uncertain. The germline V gene encodes CDR1 SGHTA and CDR2 FQGNSA. Deletions cut 5 bases from V and 0 bases from J, with 8 bases between. CDR3 size: 14 residues. CDR3 sequence reads: CASSHSHSNQPQHF. CDR3 bases: TGTGCCAGCAGCCACAGTCATAGCAATCAGCCCCAGCATTTT.

The sample holds one count of this clone. The V call is TRBV18, the J call TRBJ2-7, with 7 positions matching TRBD2. Germline V gene data show CDR1 as KGHSH and CDR2 as LQKENI. Unmatched junction bases numbered 8, after V lost 3 bases and J lost 0 bases. The CDR3 consists of 16 residues. The CDR3 protein is CASSPLHTGGSYEQYF. The CDR3, as DNA: TGTGCCAGCTCACCGCTTCACACGGGGGGCTCCTACGAGCAGTACTTC.

This clone was seen once. The chain couples TRBV11-1 to TRBJ1-1; 9 bases agree with TRBD1. The length of the CDR3 is 19 residues. V dropped 1 base and J dropped 3; count of bases not matched to a gene: 15. Germline V gene sequence: CDR1 SGHAT, CDR2 FQDESV (reference sequence). This CDR3 is CASSLDGVGTGISDTEAFF. The CDR3 DNA sequence: TGTGCCAGCAGCTTAGACGGAGTCGGGACAGGGATTTCGGACACTGAAGCTTTCTTT.

The genes are TRBV29-1 and TRBJ2-1; TRBD1 is a possible D gene (5 bases). Germline V lookup: CDR1 SQVTM, CDR2 ANQGSEA. The CDR3 covers 16 residues. With 1 base removed from V and 0 bases from J, the gap between germline ends came to 13 bases. The CDR3 region has the DNA TGCAGCGTTGAAGGTTGGGGCCCGAGCTCCTACAATGAGCAGTTCTTC. It specifies CSVEGWGPSSYNEQFF.

This chain connects TRBV4-3 to TRBJ2-3, with D perhaps matching TRBD1 (5 bases). Trimming removed 0 bases at V and 0 bases at J, with 16 bases between. This CDR3 is 18 amino acids long. CDR1 LGHNA and CDR2 YSLEER come from the germline V gene. The CDR3 sequence is CASSQDTKTDKSTDTQYF. In DNA, the CDR3 is TGCGCCAGCAGCCAAGACACTAAGACGGACAAAAGCACAGATACGCAGTATTTT.

V gene TRBV27 combines with J gene TRBJ1-2; TRBD1 matches 9 bases. Trimming took 0 bases from V and 3 from J; bases not matched to a gene: 2. CDR3 length: 15 amino acids. CDR1 and CDR2 (germline): MNHEY, SMNVEV (reference sequence). CDR3 amino acids: CASSLSDRGDYGYTF. The CDR3 coding sequence is TGTGCCAGCAGTTTATCAGACAGGGGGGACTATGGCTACACCTTC.

V usage is TRBV20-1 and J usage is TRBJ2-1; D might be TRBD2 (6 bases). Germline-derived CDR1 and CDR2 are DFQATT and SNEGSKA (reference sequence). Trimming cost V 6 bases and J 10 bases, with 13 bases left between them. CDR3 length: 11 residues. Written as DNA, the CDR3 is TGCAGTGCGATACTAGCTTGGGAGCAGTTCTTC. Its protein is CSAILAWEQFF.

A single count supports this clone. The V gene is TRBV5-1, the J gene TRBJ1-3; 8 bases map to TRBD1. V lost 4 bases to trimming and J lost 3 bases; unmatched junction nucleotides: 6. This CDR3 spans 15 amino acids. Germline CDR1 reads SGHRS; CDR2 reads YFSETQ. The CDR3 loop reads CASSPWTGSGNTIYF. The CDR3 DNA sequence: TGCGCCAGCAGCCCCTGGACAGGGAGTGGAAACACCATATATTTT. The full variable domain, rest sourced from reference TRBV5-1 and TRBJ1-3, is KAGVTQTPRYLIKTRGQQVTLSCSPISGHRSVSWYQQTPGQGLQFLFEYFSETQRNKGNFPGRFSGRQFSNSRSEMNVSTLELGDSALYLCASSPWTGSGNTIYFGEGSWLTVV.

CDR3 region: CASSIVILANYGYTF. The DNA for the CDR3 is TGTGCCAGCAGTATTGTCATCCTAGCTAACTATGGCTACACCTTC. The J gene is TRBJ1-2, the V gene TRBV2; D is unclear. CDR1 and CDR2 from the germline V gene are SNHLY and FYNNEI. This CDR3 comprises 15 residues. The V and J ends lost 5 bases and 0 bases respectively, with 13 bases between them.

This chain connects TRBV27 to TRBJ2-3; possibly TRBD2 for D (6 bases). Trimming took off 6 bases at V and 6 bases at J, with 19 bases between the two ends. Germline lookup yields CDR1 MNHEY and CDR2 SMNVEV (reference sequence). This CDR3 is built from 15 residues. This chain's CDR3 is CASRPRDSPWDTQYF. The CDR3 DNA follows: TGTGCCAGCAGACCACGGGACTCGCCGTGGGATACGCAGTATTTT.

This chain joins TRBV28 and TRBJ2-1; TRBD1 matches at 10 bases. Germline loops: CDR1 MDHEN, CDR2 SYDVKM. After removal of 3 bases from V and 0 bases from J, the junction contained 8 bases not matched to a gene. The CDR3 runs 18 residues. CDR3 protein: CASSLVDRGPVSYNEQFF. CDR3 coding DNA: TGTGCCAGCAGTTTGGTCGACAGGGGGCCCGTCTCCTACAATGAGCAGTTCTTC.

The V gene is TRBV28, the J gene TRBJ2-7; D is possibly TRBD2 (5 bases). Germline CDR1 and CDR2: MDHEN and SYDVKM. The CDR3 contains 14 residues. Trimming took off 8 bases at V and 1 base at J, with 15 bases between the two ends. Here the CDR3 reads CASGLGGRSYEQYF. CDR3 coding DNA: TGTGCCAGCGGCCTTGGAGGCCGATCCTACGAGCAGTACTTC.